The 30 T cell receptor beta chains reported below all come from one sample, sequenced in a study of blood T cell repertoires in COVID-19. The data were produced by immunoSEQ multiplex PCR, yet TCRdb's version contains in-frame clones alone and is incomplete. This table has 85,000 to 120,000 clones, 84% appearing once. Material: peripheral blood. The receptor set was obtained from a human donor in a cohort sampled during active COVID-19.

The rearrangement links TRBV2 to TRBJ2-2; unclear D gene. The germline CDR1 and CDR2 sequences are SNHLY and FYNNEI. The CDR3 contains 13 residues. V was clipped by 0 bases and J by 8 bases, with 7 bases between them. CDR3 in DNA: TGTGCCAGCAGTGAAGCGTACGGTGGGGAGCTGTTTTTT. It encodes CASSEAYGGELFF.

This clone was detected once. The chain couples TRBV5-5 to TRBJ2-5; a possible D gene is TRBD2 (6 bases). This CDR3 has 15 amino acids. V lost 4 bases and J 5 bases, leaving 18 bases between the germline ends. CDR1 is SGHKS, CDR2 YYEKEE, per germline (reference sequence). In DNA form, the CDR3 reads TGTGCCAGCAGCGCGGGACTTCCCTCGCCGGAGACCCAGTACTTC. Amino acid sequence: CASSAGLPSPETQYF.

This chain connects TRBV6-5 to TRBJ2-3, with 7 bases fitting TRBD2. The J segment lost 2 bases and the V segment lost 6 bases, leaving 2 bases of the junction unmatched. The CDR3 runs 13 residues. Germline values: CDR1 MNHEY, CDR2 SVGAGI. The CDR3 DNA reads as TGTGCCAGCAGGGGGACTACCACAGATACGCAGTATTTT. Encoded protein: CASRGTTTDTQYF.

This clone has only a few counts. The rearrangement links TRBV11-2 to TRBJ1-2, with 9 bases identical to TRBD1. CDR1 is SGHAT and CDR2 is FQNNGV in the germline V gene. The CDR3 is made up of 15 amino acids. The trim removed 5 bases at V and 4 bases at J, leaving 8 bases unmatched. The CDR3 nucleotides are TGTGCCAGCAGCCCAGGGACAGGGCTACGCTATGGCTACACCTTC. It encodes CASSPGTGLRYGYTF.

This chain connects TRBV18 to TRBJ2-1, with 13 nucleotides matching TRBD2. V was pared by 2 bases and J by 7 bases, with 17 bases of the junction left unmatched. This CDR3 comprises 20 residues. Per the germline V gene, CDR1 is KGHSH and CDR2 is LQKENI. CDR3: CASSPVAWTSGGPLANEQFF. DNA for the CDR3: TGTGCCAGCTCACCAGTCGCTTGGACTAGCGGGGGCCCCCTGGCGAATGAGCAGTTCTTC.

This clone was detected a few times. The chain uses TRBV3-1 (or the pseudogene TRBV3-2) and TRBJ1-5; D is ambiguous. The germline V gene encodes CDR1 LGHDT and CDR2 YNNKEL (reference sequence). This CDR3 region has 14 residues. The V gene lost 0 bases and the J gene lost 5 bases, with 8 bases spanning the gap. This CDR3 is CASSQDGRDQPQHF. The CDR3 DNA is TGTGCCAGCAGCCAAGATGGGAGGGATCAGCCCCAGCATTTT.

The chain recombines TRBV3-1 (or the pseudogene TRBV3-2) with TRBJ2-7; a weak D match, TRBD1 (5 bases). The CDR3 has 14 residues. Looked up from germline, CDR1 is LGHDT and CDR2 is YNNKEL (reference sequence). V gave up 5 bases and J gave up 1 base, with 12 bases separating them. CDR3 sequence reads: CASSSRQLSYEQYF. CDR3 nucleotide sequence: TGTGCCAGCAGCTCCCGACAGCTGTCCTACGAGCAGTACTTC.

This chain joins TRBV7-2 and TRBJ2-2; D may be TRBD2 (6 bases). Per the germline V gene, CDR1 is SGHTA and CDR2 is FQGNSA. The V end lost 4 bases, the J end lost 1 base, and 16 bases lay between the germline ends. This CDR3 is built from 17 residues. The chain's CDR3 is CASSSRGSGVNTGELFF. The CDR3 DNA sequence: TGTGCCAGCAGCTCGCGCGGGTCGGGGGTGAACACCGGGGAGCTGTTTTTT.

The chain combines TRBV2 with TRBJ1-6, with D perhaps TRBD1 (5 bases). Trimming took 5 bases from V and 11 from J, leaving 10 bases between them. Germline values: CDR1 SNHLY, CDR2 FYNNEI. CDR3 size: 12 residues. CDR3: CASSWTRPPLHF. CDR3 DNA: TGTGCCAGCAGTTGGACACGCCCACCCCTCCACTTT.

The J gene is TRBJ1-1, the V gene TRBV28; 7 nucleotides match TRBD1. The CDR3 sequence is 14 residues long. V dropped 1 base and J dropped 11; count of bases not matched to a gene: 10. Germline values: CDR1 MDHEN, CDR2 SYDVKM. The DNA for the CDR3 is TGTGCCAGCAGTTTATCCCCGACAGGGATGTATGCTTTCTTT. Translating gives CASSLSPTGMYAFF.

The chain links TRBV19 to TRBJ1-5; weak D call: TRBD1 (6 bases). V lost 5 bases and J lost 5, with 13 bases in between. CDR3 length equals 14 residues. Germline values: CDR1 LNHDA, CDR2 SQIVND (reference sequence). CDR3 nucleotides: TGTGCCAGTAGTGCACAGGGTTCCCATCAGCCCCAGCATTTT. Translated, it gives CASSAQGSHQPQHF.

This chain links TRBV27 with TRBJ2-4; D unclear. V dropped 6 bases and J dropped 0 bases, with 12 bases sitting between them. The CDR3 extends over 15 amino acids. Germline V CDR1 and CDR2: MNHEY, SMNVEV (reference sequence). CDR3 sequence reads: CASSQVALAKNIQYF. The CDR3 bases are TGTGCCAGCAGCCAAGTAGCACTAGCCAAAAACATTCAGTACTTC.

V is TRBV18 and J is TRBJ1-5, with D perhaps TRBD1 (6 bases). This CDR3 is 15 amino acids long. Germline V gene lookup returns CDR1 KGHSH and CDR2 LQKENI. Trimming stripped 0 bases from V and 1 base from J, with 7 bases between. The CDR3 here is CASSPPQGSNQPQHF. CDR3 bases: TGTGCCAGCTCACCACCACAGGGCAGCAATCAGCCCCAGCATTTT. The whole variable domain, remainder taken from reference TRBV18 and TRBJ1-5, is NAGVMQNPRHLVRRRGQEARLRCSPMKGHSHVYWYRQLPEEGLKFMVYLQKENIIDESGMPKERFSAEFPKEGPSILRIQQVVRGDSAAYFCASSPPQGSNQPQHFGDGTRLSIL.

The V and J genes are TRBV7-3 and TRBJ1-1, with 11 bases that match TRBD1. The CDR3 loop spans 15 amino acids. V shed 6 bases and J 1 base; nucleotides not matched to a gene: 4. CDR1 is SGHTA, CDR2 FQGTGA, per germline. The DNA for the CDR3 is TGTGCCAGCAGGCGGACAGGGGGCGCGAACACTGAAGCTTTCTTT. This translates into CASRRTGGANTEAFF.

This chain connects TRBV5-6 to TRBJ2-5; 10 nucleotides match TRBD2. The V gene end was trimmed by 0 bases and the J gene end by 1 base; junction bases not matched to a gene: 12. The CDR3 length is 19 residues. The germline CDR1 and CDR2 sequences are SGHDT and YYEEEE. In DNA form, the CDR3 reads TGTGCCAGCAGCTTGGGCCCTGGGGTAGCGGGGGGACTCCAAGAGACCCAGTACTTC. Translation gives CASSLGPGVAGGLQETQYF. Filled out from reference TRBV5-6 and TRBJ2-5, the complete variable domain reads DAGVTQSPTHLIKTRGQQVTLRCSPKSGHDTVSWYQQALGQGPQFIFQYYEEEERQRGNFPDRFSGHQFPNYSSELNVNALLLGDSALYLCASSLGPGVAGGLQETQYFGPGTRLLVL.

CDR3 nucleotide sequence: TGCGCCAGCAGCTTGGCGGAGGCCACCTCGGGGGGCTACACCTTC. It encodes CASSLAEATSGGYTF. V is TRBV5-1 and J is TRBJ1-2; D is ambiguous. Germline CDR1 is SGHRS and CDR2 is YFSETQ. This CDR3 has 15 residues. Trimming took 0 bases from V and 8 from J, leaving 17 bases between them.

This clone has only a few counts. The V call is TRBV6-2 or TRBV6-3, the J call TRBJ1-1; 9 bases fit TRBD1. The germline V gene encodes CDR1 MNHEY and CDR2 SVGEGT. This CDR3 spans 12 amino acids. Trimming took 5 bases from V and 11 from J; bases not matched to a gene: 6. In DNA form, the CDR3 reads TGTGCCAGCAGTCAAGGGGACAGGGTTGCTTTCTTT. Residues: CASSQGDRVAFF.

CDR3 coding DNA: TGTGCCAGCAGCTTTACAGGGGGCCCCTACGAGCAGTACTTC. As protein: CASSFTGGPYEQYF. The chain carries TRBV7-2 and TRBJ2-7, with TRBD1 matching 9 bases. Trimming removed 3 bases from V and 2 bases from J; junction bases left unmatched: 2. The CDR3 spans 14 residues. Germline V gives CDR1 SGHTA, CDR2 FQGNSA.

CDR3 in DNA: TGTGCCAGCAGCGTACGACTGTCCAACTATGGCTACACCTTC. The encoded protein is CASSVRLSNYGYTF. The J gene is TRBJ1-2, the V gene TRBV9, with unresolved D. Germline V CDR1 and CDR2: SGDLS, YYNGEE. CDR3 size: 14 residues. The germline V and J ends were trimmed by 1 base and 2 bases, with 9 bases remaining between them.

The chain uses TRBV5-1 and TRBJ2-3; 13 bases are a match to TRBD2. CDR3 length equals 15 residues. J lost 6 bases, V lost 0 bases, and 1 base had no gene match. Germline V gives CDR1 SGHRS, CDR2 YFSETQ. The CDR3 coding sequence is TGCGCCAGCAGCTTGGGGACTAGCGGGGGTGATACGCAGTATTTT. It yields the protein CASSLGTSGGDTQYF.

With respect to this clone: At one of its ends the junction is not consistent with the germline gene, which may arise from a read error. CDR3 nucleotide sequence: TGTGCCAGCAGCGGATGGACAGGGGATTACCTCTTC. It specifies CASSGWTGDYLF. The V gene is TRBV13, the J gene TRBJ1-2; 9 bases agree with TRBD1. The germline V gene has CDR1 PRHDT and CDR2 FYEKMQ (reference sequence). The CDR3 sequence is 12 residues long.

The J gene is TRBJ1-5, the V gene TRBV4-2, with 8 bases identical to TRBD1. This CDR3 is built from 14 residues. V gave up 1 base and J gave up 5 bases; unmatched junction bases: 1. Per the germline V gene, CDR1 is LGHNA and CDR2 is YNFKEQ. This CDR3 is CASSQGTGHQPQHF. In nucleotides, the CDR3 is TGTGCCAGCAGCCAAGGGACAGGGCATCAGCCCCAGCATTTT.

The chain carries TRBV29-1 and TRBJ2-7; 7 nucleotides match TRBD1. Germline CDR1 and CDR2: SQVTM and ANQGSEA. The CDR3 runs to 11 residues. V lost 6 bases to trimming and J lost 3 bases; unmatched junction nucleotides: 2. As DNA, the CDR3 is TGCAGCGTGACAGGGTACTACGAGCAGTACTTC. Residues: CSVTGYYEQYF.

This clone was detected only once. The CDR3 nucleotides are TGTGCCGCCGAGGACAGGGCTGGGGCCAACGTCCTGACTTTC. Translated, it gives CAAEDRAGANVLTF. The V gene is TRBV2, the J gene TRBJ2-6; 8 bases line up with TRBD1. The germline V gene has CDR1 SNHLY and CDR2 FYNNEI. V lost 11 bases and J lost 2; bases outside the gene matches: 5. The CDR3 is made up of 14 amino acids.

This chain links TRBV7-2 with TRBJ1-1; no reliable D call. This CDR3 contains 15 residues. Trimming took 1 base from V and 0 from J, leaving 9 bases between them. Per germline, CDR1 SGHTA and CDR2 FQGNSA. In nucleotides, the CDR3 is TGTGCCAGCAGCTTAGGTCAAATCATGAACACTGAAGCTTTCTTT. It yields the protein CASSLGQIMNTEAFF.

The chain recombines TRBV5-8 with TRBJ2-5, with TRBD1 matching over 7 bases. Germline lookup yields CDR1 SGHTS and CDR2 YDEGEE. The junction had 9 bases not matched to a gene; V was cut back by 2 bases and J by 5 bases. The CDR3 runs 15 residues. The CDR3, as DNA: TGTGCCAGCAGCTTTGGTGACAGGGTGACGGAGACCCAGTACTTC. Its translation is CASSFGDRVTETQYF.

The chain employs TRBV12-3 or TRBV12-4 and TRBJ2-2; D not certain. Trimming shortened V by 8 bases and J by 0 bases, and 7 bases separated the two germline ends. There are 13 residues in the CDR3. The CDR3 region is CASVIPNTGELFF. Here the CDR3 DNA reads TGTGCCAGCGTCATCCCGAACACCGGGGAGCTGTTTTTT.

This chain uses TRBV7-2 with TRBJ2-5; 8 positions agree with TRBD2. The length of the CDR3 is 14 residues. Germline V gene lookup returns CDR1 SGHTA and CDR2 FQGNSA. The V and J ends lost 5 bases and 13 bases, in that order; junction bases with no gene match: 15. CDR3 protein: CASSPLGSGAPRYF. Written as DNA, the CDR3 is TGTGCCAGCAGCCCCCTCGGTAGCGGGGCCCCTCGGTACTTC.

Here the CDR3 DNA reads TGTGCCAGCAGCGTACCCGAGGGAGACAGGGGGAACTATGGCTACACCTTC. It codes for CASSVPEGDRGNYGYTF. The chain is built from TRBV9 and TRBJ1-2, with 9 positions matching TRBD1. V shed 1 base and J 2 bases; nucleotides not matched to a gene: 9. This CDR3 region has 17 residues. CDR1 is SGDLS and CDR2 is YYNGEE in the germline V gene. The whole variable domain, filled in from reference TRBV9 and TRBJ1-2, reads DSGVTQTPKHLITATGQRVTLRCSPRSGDLSVYWYQQSLDQGLQFLIQYYNGEERAKGNILERFSAQQFPDLHSELNLSSLELGDSALYFCASSVPEGDRGNYGYTFGSGTRLTVV.

CDR3 sequence: CASSELGQGFAGANVLTF. DNA of the CDR3: TGCGCCAGCAGCGAGCTTGGACAGGGATTTGCTGGGGCCAACGTCCTGACTTTC. The J gene is TRBJ2-6, the V gene TRBV4-1; TRBD1 agrees at 8 bases. J gave up 2 bases and V 5 bases, and 11 bases lay outside the gene matches. CDR1 is MGHRA, CDR2 YSYEKL, per germline. This CDR3 is 18 amino acids long.